This T cell receptor (beta chain) was obtained from a study of blood T cell repertoires in COVID-19. Under the authors' procedure: Quantification of nucleated cells was approximated via reference gene primer amplification. TCRdb's copy holds only in-frame clones and misses some; the assay was immunoSEQ multiplex PCR. The DNA gave D and trimming, while V, J and clone size come from that table. The repertoire includes approximately 90,000 clones, roughly 84% of them detected once, and 9.5% to 15% sits in the top ten. Germline lookup yields CDR1 SGHVS and CDR2 FNYEAQ. This CDR3 is 16 amino acids long. Trimming shortened V by 1 base and J by 0 bases, and 11 bases separated the two germline ends.

Input material: peripheral blood. The chain combines TRBV7-6 with TRBJ2-3, with D maybe TRBD2 (5 bases). The TCR comes from a human donor in a cohort sampled during active COVID-19. CDR3 DNA sequence: TGTGCCAGCAGCTTAGTAGGTCGGACTAGCACAGATACGCAGTATTTT. This gives the protein CASSLVGRTSTDTQYF.